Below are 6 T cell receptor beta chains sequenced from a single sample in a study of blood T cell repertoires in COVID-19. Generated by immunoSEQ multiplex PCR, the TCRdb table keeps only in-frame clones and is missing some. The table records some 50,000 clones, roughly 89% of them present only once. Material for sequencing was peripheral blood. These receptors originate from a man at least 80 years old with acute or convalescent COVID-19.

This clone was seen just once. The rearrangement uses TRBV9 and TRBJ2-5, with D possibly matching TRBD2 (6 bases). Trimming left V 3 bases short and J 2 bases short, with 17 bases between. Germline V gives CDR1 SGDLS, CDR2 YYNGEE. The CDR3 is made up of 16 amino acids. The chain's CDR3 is CASSASTSGPQETQYF. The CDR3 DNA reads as TGTGCCAGCAGCGCATCGACGAGCGGGCCACAAGAGACCCAGTACTTC.

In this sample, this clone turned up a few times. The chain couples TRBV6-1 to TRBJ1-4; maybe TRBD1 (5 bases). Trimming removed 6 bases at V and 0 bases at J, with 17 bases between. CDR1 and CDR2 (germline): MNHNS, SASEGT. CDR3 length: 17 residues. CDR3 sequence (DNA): TGTGCCAGCAGGGAACAGGTTTTTCGGACAACTAATGAAAAACTGTTTTTT. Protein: CASREQVFRTTNEKLFF.

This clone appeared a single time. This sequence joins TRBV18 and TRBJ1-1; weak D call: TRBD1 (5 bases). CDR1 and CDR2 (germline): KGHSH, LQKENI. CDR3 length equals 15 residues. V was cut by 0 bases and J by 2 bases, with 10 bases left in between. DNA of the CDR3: TGTGCCAGCTCACCACCGAGTCAGGGTAACACTGAAGCTTTCTTT. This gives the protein CASSPPSQGNTEAFF.

For the CDR3, the DNA is TGTGCCAGCTCACCACCATTGACAGGGGGGTCGGACATTCAGTACTTC. Translating gives CASSPPLTGGSDIQYF. The genes are TRBV18 and TRBJ2-4, with 9 bases fitting TRBD1. Germline CDR1 reads KGHSH; CDR2 reads LQKENI. The CDR3 is 16 amino acids. J gave up 8 bases and V 0 bases, and 8 bases lay outside the gene matches. The entire variable domain, with the rest obtained from reference TRBV18 and TRBJ2-4, is as follows: NAGVMQNPRHLVRRRGQEARLRCSPMKGHSHVYWYRQLPEEGLKFMVYLQKENIIDESGMPKERFSAEFPKEGPSILRIQQVVRGDSAAYFCASSPPLTGGSDIQYFGAGTRLSVL.

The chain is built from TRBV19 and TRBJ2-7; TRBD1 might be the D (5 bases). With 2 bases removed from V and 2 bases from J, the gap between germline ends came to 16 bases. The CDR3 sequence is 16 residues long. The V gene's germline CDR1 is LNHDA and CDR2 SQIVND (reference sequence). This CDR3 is CASSISPQGITYEQYF. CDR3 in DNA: TGTGCCAGTAGTATATCCCCTCAGGGAATAACCTACGAGCAGTACTTC.

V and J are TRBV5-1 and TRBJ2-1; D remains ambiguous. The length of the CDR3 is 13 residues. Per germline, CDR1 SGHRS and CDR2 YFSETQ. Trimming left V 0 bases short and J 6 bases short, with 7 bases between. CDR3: CASSLVSSNEQFF. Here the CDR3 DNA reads TGCGCCAGCAGCTTGGTATCGAGCAATGAGCAGTTCTTC.